Listed below are T cell receptor beta chains from one sample, sequenced in a study of OX40 agonist ivuxolimab in advanced cancers. Profiling relied on immunoSEQ multiplex PCR, and the TCRdb table lists in-frame clones only, not all of them. The repertoire holds about 82,000 clones, with approximately 86% as singletons. Material: CD4+ or CD8+ T cells sorted from blood, obtained in a trial of the OX40 agonist ivuxolimab. The receptors shown here come from an adult with an advanced solid tumor such as melanoma, head and neck, liver or kidney cancer. CDR3s include the opening cysteine and the closing phenylalanine or tryptophan. Fields, in order: J gene, V gene, D gene, clone size, CDR3 DNA, CDR3 protein. A D gene is named only where the DNA matches it firmly. For some rows the clone size is stated as once, few or many, or as a class when expanded; others skip it.

j_call: TRBJ2-7; v_call: TRBV18; d_call: TRBD1; clone_size: .; cdr3_nt: TGTGCCAGCCAACCGGGACAGGCAACCTACGAGCAGTACTTC; cdr3_aa: CASQPGQATYEQYF
j_call: TRBJ1-1; v_call: TRBV30; d_call: .; clone_size: .; cdr3_nt: TGTGCCTGGAAAACAACCGGGACAACGAGCGGCCCTAACACTGAAGCTTTCTTT; cdr3_aa: CAWKTTGTTSGPNTEAFF
j_call: TRBJ1-2; v_call: TRBV6-1; d_call: .; clone_size: once; cdr3_nt: TGTGCCAGCAGTGCCCGGACAGCCGTCTATGGCTACACCTTC; cdr3_aa: CASSARTAVYGYTF
j_call: TRBJ2-2; v_call: TRBV27; d_call: .; clone_size: .; cdr3_nt: TGTGCCAGCAGGGGGGATGGTAGCGTCAACACCGGGGAGCTGTTTTTT; cdr3_aa: CASRGDGSVNTGELFF
j_call: TRBJ1-6; v_call: TRBV19; d_call: TRBD1; clone_size: .; cdr3_nt: TGTGCCAGTAGTTCCCTAGACAGGGGCCATAATTCACCCCTCCACTTT; cdr3_aa: CASSSLDRGHNSPLHF
j_call: TRBJ1-4; v_call: TRBV30; d_call: .; clone_size: .; cdr3_nt: TGTGCCTGGAGGGGGGTCTCTAATGAAAAACTGTTTTTT; cdr3_aa: CAWRGVSNEKLFF
j_call: TRBJ1-2; v_call: TRBV6-5; d_call: TRBD1; clone_size: .; cdr3_nt: TGTGCCAGCAGTTACTCGGGGACAGGGAAGTATGGCTACACCTTC; cdr3_aa: CASSYSGTGKYGYTF
j_call: TRBJ2-5; v_call: TRBV5-8; d_call: .; clone_size: .; cdr3_nt: TGTGCCAGCAGTTTAGTCCAGTACCAAGAGACCCAGTACTTC; cdr3_aa: CASSLVQYQETQYF
j_call: TRBJ1-4; v_call: TRBV18; d_call: TRBD1; clone_size: .; cdr3_nt: TGTGCCAGCTCTCCGGGACAGGGTAATGAAAAACTGTTTTTT; cdr3_aa: CASSPGQGNEKLFF
j_call: TRBJ2-7; v_call: TRBV4-1; d_call: .; clone_size: .; cdr3_nt: TGCGCCAGCAGCAAAGGACGGAGCTCCTACGAGCAGTACTTC; cdr3_aa: CASSKGRSSYEQYF
j_call: TRBJ2-7; v_call: TRBV18; d_call: .; clone_size: .; cdr3_nt: TGTGCCAGCTCACCTGGCCTAGCTGACGAGCAGTACTTC; cdr3_aa: CASSPGLADEQYF
j_call: TRBJ2-7; v_call: TRBV7-8; d_call: .; clone_size: .; cdr3_nt: TGTGCCAGCAGCCCCCAGTACAGCCTCTCCTACGAGCAGTACTTC; cdr3_aa: CASSPQYSLSYEQYF
j_call: TRBJ1-2; v_call: TRBV19; d_call: TRBD1; clone_size: .; cdr3_nt: TGTGCCAGTAGAACAGGGGGGCTCGGCTACACCTTC; cdr3_aa: CASRTGGLGYTF
j_call: TRBJ1-1; v_call: TRBV19; d_call: .; clone_size: few; cdr3_nt: TGTGCCAGTAGTCCAGGGAGGTTTATGAACACTGAAGCTTTCTTT; cdr3_aa: CASSPGRFMNTEAFF
j_call: TRBJ1-3; v_call: TRBV5-5; d_call: .; clone_size: .; cdr3_nt: TGTGCCAGCAGCCCGTACGGGTTTACTGGAAACACCATATATTTT; cdr3_aa: CASSPYGFTGNTIYF
j_call: TRBJ1-2; v_call: TRBV27; d_call: .; clone_size: .; cdr3_nt: TGTGCCAGCAGTTTGTATGCCTCACTTAACTATGGCTACACCTTC; cdr3_aa: CASSLYASLNYGYTF
j_call: TRBJ2-7; v_call: TRBV30; d_call: TRBD2; clone_size: once; cdr3_nt: TGTGCCTGGAGTGTACTAGCGGGGGGCTTCTCCTACGAGCAGTACTTC; cdr3_aa: CAWSVLAGGFSYEQYF
j_call: TRBJ1-5; v_call: TRBV5-3; d_call: .; clone_size: .; cdr3_nt: TGTGCCAGAAGCTTGGGCAGGACTAGCAATCAGCCCCAGCATTTT; cdr3_aa: CARSLGRTSNQPQHF
j_call: TRBJ2-4; v_call: TRBV4-3; d_call: .; clone_size: few; cdr3_nt: TGCGCCAGCAGCCCCTCCGCCGGGGTAGCCAAAAACATTCAGTACTTC; cdr3_aa: CASSPSAGVAKNIQYF
j_call: TRBJ2-1; v_call: TRBV7-9; d_call: .; clone_size: once; cdr3_nt: TGTGCCAGCAGCAGAGGACCCCAGAGCTCCTACAATGAGCAGTTCTTC; cdr3_aa: CASSRGPQSSYNEQFF
j_call: TRBJ1-2; v_call: TRBV6-1; d_call: .; clone_size: once; cdr3_nt: TGTGCCAGCATCGAGGGTAGAGAAGGGCTGGACACCTTC; cdr3_aa: CASIEGREGLDTF
j_call: TRBJ1-5; v_call: TRBV18; d_call: .; clone_size: .; cdr3_nt: TGTGCCAGCTCAGCGACAGGTAGCAATCAGCCCCAGCATTTT; cdr3_aa: CASSATGSNQPQHF
j_call: TRBJ1-1; v_call: TRBV4-1; d_call: .; clone_size: .; cdr3_nt: TGCGCCAGCAGCCGTCGCGGGGGGTCGGTTAAGAACACTGAAGCTTTCTTT; cdr3_aa: CASSRRGGSVKNTEAFF
j_call: TRBJ1-2; v_call: TRBV7-2; d_call: .; clone_size: few; cdr3_nt: TGTGCCAGCAGCCATCAGCTGAACTATGGCTACACCTTC; cdr3_aa: CASSHQLNYGYTF
j_call: TRBJ1-2; v_call: TRBV7-8; d_call: .; clone_size: .; cdr3_nt: TGTGCCAGCAGCTTACCCGACAGGACTGGCTACACCTTC; cdr3_aa: CASSLPDRTGYTF
j_call: TRBJ2-7; v_call: TRBV6-1; d_call: TRBD1; clone_size: .; cdr3_nt: TGTGCCAGCACCCGAGGGGGACAGTATACCTACGAGCAGTACTTC; cdr3_aa: CASTRGGQYTYEQYF
j_call: TRBJ2-2; v_call: TRBV9; d_call: .; clone_size: .; cdr3_nt: TGTGCCAGCAGCGTAGTCGGGACGAACACCGGGGAGCTGTTTTTT; cdr3_aa: CASSVVGTNTGELFF
j_call: TRBJ2-3; v_call: TRBV30; d_call: .; clone_size: once; cdr3_nt: TGTGCCTGGAGCCCAGTTTCCGATACGCAGTATTTT; cdr3_aa: CAWSPVSDTQYF
j_call: TRBJ2-7; v_call: TRBV7-9; d_call: .; clone_size: .; cdr3_nt: TGTGCCAGCAGCTTAGAGCAGTCTTACTACGAGCAGTACTTC; cdr3_aa: CASSLEQSYYEQYF
j_call: TRBJ1-5; v_call: TRBV7-9; d_call: .; clone_size: few; cdr3_nt: TGTGCCAGCAGCGGGACCAGGAATCAGCCCCAGCATTTT; cdr3_aa: CASSGTRNQPQHF
j_call: TRBJ1-5; v_call: TRBV30; d_call: .; clone_size: .; cdr3_nt: TGTGCCTGGAGGCCCAGCGCGTATAGCAATCAGCCCCAGCATTTT; cdr3_aa: CAWRPSAYSNQPQHF
j_call: TRBJ1-2; v_call: TRBV5-6; d_call: .; clone_size: .; cdr3_nt: TGTGCCAGCAGCTTGATTATGGACTATGGCTACACCTTC; cdr3_aa: CASSLIMDYGYTF
j_call: TRBJ1-1; v_call: TRBV11-2; d_call: .; clone_size: .; cdr3_nt: TGTGCCAGCAGCTTAGATCGGGCAACTGAAGCTTTCTTT; cdr3_aa: CASSLDRATEAFF
j_call: TRBJ2-3; v_call: TRBV6-1; d_call: .; clone_size: .; cdr3_nt: TGTGCCAGCAGTGACGGTTACACAGATACGCAGTATTTT; cdr3_aa: CASSDGYTDTQYF
j_call: TRBJ2-3; v_call: TRBV7-6; d_call: TRBD2; clone_size: .; cdr3_nt: TGTGCCAGCAGCCTTTCTTTAGCGGGCTCTAGCACAGATACGCAGTATTTT; cdr3_aa: CASSLSLAGSSTDTQYF
j_call: TRBJ2-7; v_call: TRBV10-3; d_call: .; clone_size: .; cdr3_nt: TGTGCCATCAGTGAGTCAGACTATTCCTACGAGCAGTACTTC; cdr3_aa: CAISESDYSYEQYF
j_call: TRBJ1-5; v_call: TRBV19; d_call: .; clone_size: .; cdr3_nt: TGTGCCAGTAGTATAGATAGGAGGGATCAGCCCCAGCATTTT; cdr3_aa: CASSIDRRDQPQHF
j_call: TRBJ1-4; v_call: TRBV23-1; d_call: .; clone_size: .; cdr3_nt: TGCGCCAGCACTCAAAGTCGACAGGATCTTGAAAAACTGTTTTTT; cdr3_aa: CASTQSRQDLEKLFF
j_call: TRBJ1-6; v_call: TRBV14; d_call: .; clone_size: .; cdr3_nt: TGTGCCAGCAGCCAAGATTTGAGGAATTCACCCCTCCACTTT; cdr3_aa: CASSQDLRNSPLHF
j_call: TRBJ1-4; v_call: TRBV5-1; d_call: .; clone_size: .; cdr3_nt: TGCGCCAGCAGTTGGCAGGGAGGCGAAAAACTGTTTTTT; cdr3_aa: CASSWQGGEKLFF
j_call: TRBJ2-3; v_call: TRBV5-1; d_call: .; clone_size: .; cdr3_nt: TGCGCCAGCAGCTTGATGGCAGCTAGCACAGATACGCAGTATTTT; cdr3_aa: CASSLMAASTDTQYF
j_call: TRBJ2-7; v_call: TRBV25-1; d_call: .; clone_size: .; cdr3_nt: TGTGCCAGCAGCCCGGGGGCCTACGAGCAGTACTTC; cdr3_aa: CASSPGAYEQYF
j_call: TRBJ2-1; v_call: TRBV5-1; d_call: TRBD1; clone_size: .; cdr3_nt: TGCGCCAGCAGCTTGCGGGAACAGGGGGAAAAAAAGTTCTTC; cdr3_aa: CASSLREQGEKKFF
j_call: TRBJ2-6; v_call: TRBV5-6; d_call: .; clone_size: .; cdr3_nt: TGTGCCGGGCGCAGCCACAGGGATTCCGGGGCCAACGTCCTGACTTTC; cdr3_aa: CAGRSHRDSGANVLTF
j_call: TRBJ1-6; v_call: TRBV7-2; d_call: .; clone_size: .; cdr3_nt: TGTGCCAGCAGCTTGGGGCAGGTCCGTTCACCCCTCCACTTT; cdr3_aa: CASSLGQVRSPLHF
j_call: TRBJ1-1; v_call: TRBV19; d_call: .; clone_size: .; cdr3_nt: TGTGCCAGTAGTAAAGCAAAGGTTGTATTT; cdr3_aa: CASSKAKVVF
j_call: TRBJ1-2; v_call: TRBV6-5; d_call: .; clone_size: .; cdr3_nt: TGTGCCAGCAGTTACGACAGATATGGCTACACCTTC; cdr3_aa: CASSYDRYGYTF
j_call: TRBJ1-3; v_call: TRBV9; d_call: .; clone_size: .; cdr3_nt: TGTGCCAGCAGCGAAGGATCTGGAAACACCATATATTTT; cdr3_aa: CASSEGSGNTIYF
j_call: TRBJ2-1; v_call: TRBV2; d_call: .; clone_size: .; cdr3_nt: TGTGCCAGCAGTGATCCATACAATGAGCAGTTCTTC; cdr3_aa: CASSDPYNEQFF